Presented here are 5 T cell receptor beta chains from one specimen sequenced in a study of T cells after yellow fever vaccination. TCRdb re-called the 5' RACE reads through MiXCR, storing one row per CDR3 protein. This table holds hundreds of thousands of distinct CDR3 sequences, about 12% found once. The sample was PBMCs, taken on the day of the yellow fever booster vaccination. The source is a man in his thirties or forties who received the YFV17D yellow fever vaccine.

This clonotype was detected a few times. V usage is TRBV27 and J usage is TRBJ2-2; 7 bases map to TRBD1. In germline, CDR1 is MNHEY, CDR2 SMNVEV (reference sequence). Trimming removed 5 bases from V and 3 bases from J; junction bases left unmatched: 3. This CDR3 has 14 residues. CDR3 DNA: TGTGCCAGCAGTCGGGACAGATACACCGGGGAGCTGTTTTTT. Its translation: CASSRDRYTGELFF.

The rearrangement links TRBV3-1 to TRBJ2-7; D perhaps matches TRBD2 (5 bases). The CDR3 spans 12 residues. V lost 0 bases and J lost 8, with 8 bases in between. Germline CDR1 LGHDT, CDR2 YNNKEL (reference sequence). In DNA form, the CDR3 reads TGTGCCAGCAGCCAAGAAGCGGCCCAGCAGTACTTC. Translated, it gives CASSQEAAQQYF.

There are a few counts of this clonotype. The chain has TRBV30 and TRBJ2-7, with a weak D call TRBD2 (6 bases). This CDR3 is built from 11 residues. V shed 5 bases and J shed 4 bases, with 9 bases lying between them. Germline-derived CDR1 and CDR2 are GTSNPN and SVGIG (reference sequence). CDR3 DNA: TGTGCCTGGTCTAGCGTGTACGAGCAGTACTTC. Amino acids: CAWSSVYEQYF. Full variable domain (rest looked up from reference TRBV30 and TRBJ2-7): SQTIHQWPATLVQPVGSPLSLECTVEGTSNPNLYWYRQAAGRGLQLLFYSVGIGQISSEVPQNLSASRPQDRQFILSSKKLLLSDSGFYLCAWSSVYEQYFGPGTRLTVT.

This chain joins TRBV7-2 and TRBJ2-3; TRBD2 agrees at 10 bases. The V and J ends lost 8 bases and 11 bases, in that order; junction bases with no gene match: 10. The CDR3 consists of 13 residues. Per the germline V gene, CDR1 is SGHTA and CDR2 is FQGNSA. DNA for the CDR3: TGTGCCAGCGGAAAGTTAGCGGGAGGAGGGCAGTATTTT. The encoded protein is CASGKLAGGGQYF. The variable domain in full, with the rest retrieved from reference TRBV7-2 and TRBJ2-3, is GAGVSQSPSNKVTEKGKDVELRCDPISGHTALYWYRQSLGQGLEFLIYFQGNSAPDKSGLPSDRFSAERTGGSVSTLTIQRTQQEDSAVYLCASGKLAGGGQYFGPGTRLTVL.

The chain is built from TRBV20-1 and TRBJ2-3, with 7 bases lining up with TRBD2. Looked up from germline, CDR1 is DFQATT and CDR2 is SNEGSKA (reference sequence). V lost 0 bases, J lost 2 bases, and 5 bases stayed unmatched. This CDR3 spans 15 amino acids. CDR3 sequence reads: CSARDRLAPTDTQYF. For the CDR3, the DNA is TGCAGTGCTAGAGATCGACTAGCCCCCACAGATACGCAGTATTTT.